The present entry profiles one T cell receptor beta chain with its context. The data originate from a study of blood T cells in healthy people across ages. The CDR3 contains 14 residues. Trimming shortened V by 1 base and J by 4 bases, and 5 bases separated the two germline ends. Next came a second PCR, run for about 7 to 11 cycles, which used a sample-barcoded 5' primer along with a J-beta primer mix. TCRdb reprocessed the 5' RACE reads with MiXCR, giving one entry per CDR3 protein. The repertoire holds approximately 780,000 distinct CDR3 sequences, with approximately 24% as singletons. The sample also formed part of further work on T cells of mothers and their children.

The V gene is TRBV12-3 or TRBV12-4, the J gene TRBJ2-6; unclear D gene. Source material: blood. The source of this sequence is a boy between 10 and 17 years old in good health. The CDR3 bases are TGTGCCAGCAGTTTAGGACACGGGGCCAACGTCCTGACTTTC. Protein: CASSLGHGANVLTF.